Shown below are 3 T cell receptor beta chains from a single sample sequenced in a study of neoadjuvant anti-PD-1 for oral cavity cancer. Measured with immunoSEQ multiplex PCR; TCRdb has only the in-frame clones, and not every one. This table holds 13,000 to 15,000 clones, around two thirds found once. The sequencing here drew on PBMCs, taken before nivolumab (anti-PD-1) treatment. The receptors originated from a person aged 40-85 years with oral cavity squamous cell carcinoma.

The chain uses TRBV30 and TRBJ1-5; TRBD1 agrees at 7 bases. V was clipped by 2 bases and J by 4 bases; unmatched bases: 11. Germline V gene data show CDR1 as GTSNPN and CDR2 as SVGIG (reference sequence). This CDR3 region has 16 residues. DNA for the CDR3: TGTGCCTGGAGTTACATGGGACAGACCAATAATCAGCCCCAGCATTTT. Amino acids: CAWSYMGQTNNQPQHF.

The sample holds one count of this clone. This rearrangement joins TRBV7-9 to TRBJ2-1, with D possibly matching TRBD2 (5 bases). Trimming pared 0 bases from V and 6 bases from J, leaving 9 bases between. Germline CDR1 is SEHNR and CDR2 is FQNEAQ (reference sequence). This CDR3 spans 14 amino acids. The CDR3 here is CASSLALTSNEQFF. CDR3 nucleotides: TGTGCCAGCAGCTTAGCGTTAACTAGCAATGAGCAGTTCTTC.

In DNA, the CDR3 is TGTGCCAGCAGCTTTTCCCTAACAGGGCGCGGGAGTGGCTACACCTTC. It encodes CASSFSLTGRGSGYTF. The chain recombines TRBV5-4 with TRBJ1-2, with D maybe TRBD1 (6 bases). Germline assignment: CDR1 SGHNT and CDR2 YYREEE (reference sequence). This CDR3 spans 16 amino acids. The V end lost 2 bases, the J end lost 7 bases, and 21 bases lay between the germline ends.